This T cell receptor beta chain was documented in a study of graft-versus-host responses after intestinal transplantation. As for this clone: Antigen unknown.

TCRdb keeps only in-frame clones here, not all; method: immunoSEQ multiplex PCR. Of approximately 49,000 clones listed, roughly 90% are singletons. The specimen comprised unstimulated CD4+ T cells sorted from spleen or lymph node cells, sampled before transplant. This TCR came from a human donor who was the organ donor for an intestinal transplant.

The CDR3 region is CATIDGGPVGNQPQHF. The CDR3 DNA reads as TGTGCCACCATTGACGGGGGTCCAGTGGGCAATCAGCCCCAGCATTTT. This chain links TRBV15 with TRBJ1-5, with D possibly TRBD1 on 5 matching bases. CDR3 length: 16 residues. Trimming removed 7 bases at V and 2 bases at J, with 18 bases between. The V gene's germline CDR1 is LNHNV and CDR2 YYDKDF (reference sequence).